The T cell receptor (beta chain) described here comes from a study of memory CD4+ T cells and cytomegalovirus serostatus. Study overall: This sample comes from healthy Belgian adults, 8 to 10 CMV seropositive, roughly 22 seronegative. Study-level points and caveats: The CMV-associated TCR signature appears largely within the CD4+ memory repertoire. Of 150 to 200 reported CMV TCRbeta sequences, under 70 were found in memory CD4+ repertoires.

Of note for this clone: Its antigen remains unidentified. Other nucleotide sequences from this sample produce the same CDR3.

The CDR3 runs to 15 residues. In germline, CDR1 is SGHRS, CDR2 YFSETQ. V was clipped by 0 bases and J by 3 bases; unmatched bases: 2. The table came from immunoSEQ multiplex PCR; TCRdb's copy has only in-frame clones and leaves some out. The data hold fewer than 50,000 clones, with roughly 85% observed a single time. Single viable CD3+CD4+CD8-CD45RO+ cells were sorted as the memory CD4+ T cells. The rearrangement links TRBV5-1 to TRBJ2-1, with 8 bases that match TRBD2. The receptor's source is an adult in good health and CMV-seropositive. Material: memory CD4+ T cells from blood. The CDR3 region has the DNA TGCGCCAGCAGCTTGGCCGGGACTAGCTACAATGAGCAGTTCTTC. Protein: CASSLAGTSYNEQFF.